The entry that follows covers one T cell receptor beta chain sequence. The data belong to a study of T cell changes during pregnancy in multiple sclerosis. Some clones are missing from TCRdb's copy, which holds only in-frame ones; the method was immunoSEQ multiplex PCR. This sample has tens of thousands of clones, with approximately 90% found just once. This CDR3 has 15 amino acids. With 6 bases removed from V and 0 bases from J, the gap between germline ends came to 11 bases. CDR1 is MNHEY, CDR2 SMNVEV, per germline (reference sequence). This sequence originates from a female donor with multiple sclerosis, enrolled in a pregnancy study. This rearrangement joins TRBV27 to TRBJ1-4, with TRBD1 as a possible D gene (5 bases). The material sequenced was CD8+ T cells from peripheral blood mononuclear cells, taken in the second trimester of pregnancy. The CDR3 is CASRTAQSTNEKLFF. The CDR3 DNA reads TGTGCCAGCAGGACAGCTCAATCAACTAATGAAAAACTGTTTTTT.